This T cell receptor beta chain was observed in a study of PD-L1 blockade in urothelial cancer. Germline CDR1 MGHRA, CDR2 YSYEKL. The V segment lost 0 bases and the J segment 7 bases; nucleotides outside the gene matches: 11. The CDR3 totals 17 residues. Assay: immunoSEQ multiplex PCR; the TCRdb copy retains only in-frame clones and omits some. The sample carries about 49,000 clones, nearly 90% recorded once. J is TRBJ2-1 and V is TRBV4-1; 8 bases are shared with TRBD2. This receptor was identified in a man in his sixties with urothelial cancer. The material sequenced was PBMCs, taken around atezolizumab (anti-PD-L1) treatment. In nucleotides, the CDR3 is TGCGCCAGCAGCCAAGAGGGGTCGGGGGGGCCCCGGAATGAGCAGTTCTTC. This gives the protein CASSQEGSGGPRNEQFF.